This passage covers 5 T cell receptor beta chains from one sample sequenced in a study of blood T cells in healthy people across ages. Next came a second PCR, run for about 6 to 12 cycles, which used a sample-barcoded 5' primer along with a J-beta primer mix. TCRdb reprocessed the 5' RACE reads with MiXCR, giving one entry per CDR3 protein. This table holds around 1.1 million distinct CDR3 sequences, 35% to 40% found once. Source material: blood. These receptors all come from a man aged 18 to 30 in good health.

V gene TRBV5-6 combines with J gene TRBJ2-1; no clear D. V was clipped by 0 bases and J by 3 bases, with 25 bases between them. Germline V gene sequence: CDR1 SGHDT, CDR2 YYEEEE. The CDR3 totals 20 residues. CDR3 amino acids: CASSLDRLGETGDLYNEQFF. The CDR3 DNA reads TGTGCCAGCAGCTTGGATCGTTTAGGTGAGACTGGTGATCTCTACAATGAGCAGTTCTTC.

The chain couples TRBV18 to TRBJ2-1; 11 positions match TRBD2. The CDR3 contains 16 residues. In germline, CDR1 is KGHSH, CDR2 LQKENI. The trim removed 0 bases at V and 8 bases at J, leaving 6 bases unmatched. CDR3 sequence (DNA): TGTGCCAGCTCACCACCTAGCGGGGGGGCTATGGATGAGCAGTTCTTC. It yields the protein CASSPPSGGAMDEQFF.

The chain joins TRBV12-5 to TRBJ2-1; TRBD2 is a possible D gene (7 bases). This CDR3 contains 14 residues. Trimming stripped 6 bases from V and 3 bases from J, with 12 bases between. Germline V gene lookup returns CDR1 LGHNT and CDR2 FRNRAP. The CDR3 loop is CASGTGGLYNEQFF. DNA for the CDR3: TGTGCTAGTGGCACCGGGGGGCTCTACAATGAGCAGTTCTTC.

This clonotype has a handful of counts. This chain links TRBV20-1 with TRBJ2-1, with 8 bases identical to TRBD1. This CDR3 region has 15 residues. Germline CDR1 reads DFQATT; CDR2 reads SNEGSKA (reference sequence). Unmatched junction bases numbered 8, after V lost 2 bases and J lost 5 bases. The DNA for the CDR3 is TGCAGTGCTAGAAGAACAGGGGGTCCTAACAATGAGCAGTTCTTC. Residues: CSARRTGGPNNEQFF.

The chain recombines TRBV5-4 with TRBJ2-3, with D uncertain. The V gene's germline CDR1 is SGHNT and CDR2 YYREEE (reference sequence). Deletions cut 4 bases from V and 2 bases from J, with 8 bases between. There are 13 residues in the CDR3. Written as DNA, the CDR3 is TGTGCCAGCAGCCCGGCAGTCACAGATACGCAGTATTTT. Translating it yields CASSPAVTDTQYF.